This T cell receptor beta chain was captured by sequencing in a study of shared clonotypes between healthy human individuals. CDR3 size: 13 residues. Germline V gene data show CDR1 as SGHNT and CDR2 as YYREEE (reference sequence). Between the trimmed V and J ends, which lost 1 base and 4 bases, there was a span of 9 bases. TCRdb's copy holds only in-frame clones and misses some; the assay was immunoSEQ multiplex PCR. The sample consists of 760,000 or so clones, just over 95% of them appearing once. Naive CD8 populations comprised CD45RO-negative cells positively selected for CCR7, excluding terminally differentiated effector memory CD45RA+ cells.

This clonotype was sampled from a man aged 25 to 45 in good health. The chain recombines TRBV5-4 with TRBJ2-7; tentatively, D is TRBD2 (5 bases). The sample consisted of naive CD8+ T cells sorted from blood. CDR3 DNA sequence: TGTGCCAGCAGCTTGATTACGGGATACGAGCAGTACTTC. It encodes CASSLITGYEQYF.